The 20 T cell receptor beta chains in this list originate from one sample, sequenced in a study of T cell responses to AZD1222 COVID-19 vaccine. Sequenced by immunoSEQ multiplex PCR; TCRdb stores in-frame clones only, minus some. The repertoire includes 95,000 or so clones, 85% to 90% of them detected once, and over 2.5% sits in the top ten. The input for sequencing was peripheral blood, taken on day 0 of MenACWY control vaccination. Receptor source: an adult in good health.

This rearrangement joins TRBV9 to TRBJ1-6; tentative D call: TRBD1 (5 bases). The V end lost 2 bases, the J end lost 6 bases, and 9 bases lay between the germline ends. The CDR3 spans 14 residues. Germline V gene sequence: CDR1 SGDLS, CDR2 YYNGEE. The CDR3: CASSVSDINSPLHF. CDR3 in DNA: TGTGCCAGCAGCGTTTCGGACATTAATTCACCCCTCCACTTT.

V usage is TRBV19 and J usage is TRBJ2-7; either TRBD1 or TRBD2 may supply D (6 bases each). Germline CDR1 and CDR2: LNHDA and SQIVND (reference sequence). V was pared by 3 bases and J by 2 bases, with 11 bases between. This CDR3 is built from 14 residues. The CDR3 spells CASSIARGAYEQYF. CDR3 bases: TGTGCCAGTAGTATTGCTAGGGGGGCCTACGAGCAGTACTTC.

The chain couples TRBV6-1 to TRBJ1-6; D is uncertain. With 1 base removed from V and 8 bases from J, the gap between germline ends came to 3 bases. The length of the CDR3 is 12 residues. Germline CDR1 MNHNS, CDR2 SASEGT. The CDR3 DNA reads as TGTGCCAGCAGTGAAGGGTATTCACCCCTCCACTTT. Its translation is CASSEGYSPLHF.

The gene calls are TRBV10-2 and TRBJ1-2, with TRBD1 identical over 8 bases. Trimming removed 2 bases from V and 4 bases from J; junction bases left unmatched: 3. The CDR3 contains 14 residues. The germline V gene has CDR1 WSHSY and CDR2 SAAADI. CDR3 amino acids: CASSEGDRSYGYTF. The CDR3 DNA is TGCGCCAGCAGTGAGGGGGACAGGAGCTATGGCTACACCTTC.

The chain couples TRBV3-1 (or the pseudogene TRBV3-2) to TRBJ1-1; D unclear. Trimming shortened V by 0 bases and J by 1 base, and 12 bases separated the two germline ends. The CDR3 is made up of 16 amino acids. CDR1 LGHDT and CDR2 YNNKEL come from the germline V gene (reference sequence). Here the CDR3 reads CASSQESYLPNTEAFF. The CDR3 DNA follows: TGTGCCAGCAGCCAAGAGTCGTATCTACCGAACACTGAAGCTTTCTTT.

The rearrangement links TRBV18 to TRBJ1-1; 9 bases match TRBD1. V shed 2 bases and J 0 bases; nucleotides not matched to a gene: 7. The germline CDR1 and CDR2 sequences are KGHSH and LQKENI. CDR3 length: 17 amino acids. CDR3 sequence reads: CASSPAGQGWMNTEAFF. CDR3 coding DNA: TGTGCCAGCTCACCAGCCGGACAGGGGTGGATGAACACTGAAGCTTTCTTT.

The chain employs TRBV7-2 and TRBJ1-1; D possibly corresponds to TRBD1 (6 bases). Germline CDR1 is SGHTA and CDR2 is FQGNSA. V shed 1 base and J shed 5 bases, with 14 bases lying between them. The CDR3 covers 15 residues. CDR3 sequence: CASSLDPGVNTEAFF. In DNA form, the CDR3 reads TGTGCCAGCAGCTTAGACCCAGGGGTCAATACTGAAGCTTTCTTT.

The rearrangement uses TRBV14 and TRBJ1-2; D is possibly TRBD1 (6 bases). V was clipped by 2 bases and J by 8 bases, with 15 bases between them. Germline CDR1 and CDR2: SGHDN and FVKESK. CDR3 length: 14 amino acids. CDR3 sequence: CASSQSDRGAGYTF. The CDR3 region has the DNA TGTGCCAGCAGCCAATCCGACCGGGGGGCAGGCTACACCTTC.

This rearrangement joins TRBV24-1 to TRBJ1-1, with TRBD1 matching 9 bases. This CDR3 is built from 14 residues. Trimming cost V 5 bases and J 4 bases; bases outside gene matches: 4. CDR1 is KGHDR and CDR2 is SFDVKD in the germline V gene. This CDR3 is CATSGQGQGTEAFF. The CDR3 DNA sequence: TGTGCCACCAGTGGGCAGGGACAGGGCACTGAAGCTTTCTTT.

The J gene is TRBJ1-2, the V gene TRBV11-3; weak D call: TRBD1 (5 bases). There are 13 residues in the CDR3. Germline V gene sequence: CDR1 SGHNT, CDR2 YENEEA. Trimming left V 6 bases short and J 5 bases short, with 13 bases between. The CDR3 DNA reads as TGTGCCAGCAGACCCCGGGACGATTATGGCTACACCTTC. It translates to CASRPRDDYGYTF.

The rearrangement uses TRBV15 and TRBJ1-4; D gene uncertain. The CDR3 is 14 residues long. Per germline, CDR1 LNHNV and CDR2 YYDKDF (reference sequence). Trimming removed 0 bases at V and 6 bases at J, with 8 bases between. The CDR3 reads CATSRDGRDEKLFF. The CDR3 region has the DNA TGTGCCACCAGCAGAGATGGGCGGGATGAAAAACTGTTTTTT. Filled out from reference TRBV15 and TRBJ1-4, the complete variable domain reads DAMVIQNPRYQVTQFGKPVTLSCSQTLNHNVMYWYQQKSSQAPKLLFHYYDKDFNNEADTPDNFQSRRPNTSFCFLDIRSPGLGDTAMYLCATSRDGRDEKLFFGSGTQLSVL.

V is TRBV29-1 and J is TRBJ1-3; D call uncertain. Germline values: CDR1 SQVTM, CDR2 ANQGSEA. The CDR3 runs to 13 residues. The V end lost 7 bases, the J end lost 0 bases, and 10 bases lay between the germline ends. CDR3 bases: TGCAGCGCCGACATCGACTCTGGAAACACCATATATTTT. This sequence encodes CSADIDSGNTIYF. The whole variable domain, filled in from reference TRBV29-1 and TRBJ1-3, reads SAVISQKPSRDICQRGTSLTIQCQVDSQVTMMFWYRQQPGQSLTLIATANQGSEATYESGFVIDKFPISRPNLTFSTLTVSNMSPEDSSIYLCSADIDSGNTIYFGEGSWLTVV.

This rearrangement joins TRBV10-2 to TRBJ1-1; 8 bases match TRBD1. Germline CDR1 is WSHSY and CDR2 is SAAADI. The V segment lost 7 bases and the J segment 1 base; nucleotides outside the gene matches: 5. The CDR3 sequence is 14 residues long. CDR3 amino acids: CASKRGQGNTEAFF. The CDR3, as DNA: TGCGCCAGCAAACGAGGACAGGGGAACACTGAAGCTTTCTTT.

The chain has TRBV5-1 and TRBJ1-4; 7 bases match TRBD1. CDR1 SGHRS and CDR2 YFSETQ come from the germline V gene. Losses at the gene ends were 4 bases for V and 6 bases for J; bases not matched to a gene: 18. The CDR3 loop spans 18 amino acids. CDR3 region: CASSLVGPRGQADEKLFF. DNA for the CDR3: TGCGCCAGCAGCCTGGTAGGGCCGCGCGGACAGGCAGATGAAAAACTGTTTTTT.

The CDR3: CASSLDGWQPQHF. The CDR3 DNA follows: TGTGCCAGCAGCTTAGACGGGTGGCAGCCCCAGCATTTT. This chain connects TRBV7-9 to TRBJ1-5; D remains unclear. Germline-derived CDR1 and CDR2 are SEHNR and FQNEAQ (reference sequence). Trimming took off 1 base at V and 7 bases at J, with 8 bases between the two ends. CDR3 length: 13 residues.

CDR3 region: CASSEWASGGANTQYF. The CDR3 nucleotides read TGCGCCAGCAGTGAGTGGGCTAGCGGGGGGGCGAATACGCAGTATTTT. The genes are TRBV10-1 and TRBJ2-3; 12 bases are a match to TRBD2. This CDR3 is built from 16 residues. The ends lost 1 base at V and 7 bases at J; junction bases unmatched: 6. CDR1 is WNHNN, CDR2 SYGVQD, per germline (reference sequence).

In its sample, this clone was seen a few times. The chain carries TRBV9 and TRBJ2-3, with 10 bases fitting TRBD2. The germline gives CDR1 SGDLS, CDR2 YYNGEE. This CDR3 has 16 amino acids. V gave up 4 bases and J gave up 8 bases; unmatched junction bases: 13. CDR3 amino acids: CASSPGEAGGPGTQYF. DNA for the CDR3: TGTGCCAGCAGCCCCGGGGAAGCGGGGGGGCCGGGTACGCAGTATTTT.

The rearrangement uses TRBV11-3 and TRBJ2-2, with D possibly being TRBD2 (6 bases). Germline V CDR1 and CDR2: SGHNT, YENEEA. Trimming shortened V by 4 bases and J by 4 bases, and 16 bases separated the two germline ends. This CDR3 contains 16 residues. DNA for the CDR3: TGTGCCAGCAGCTGGACTATGGGACTTACCACCGGGGAGCTGTTTTTT. It encodes CASSWTMGLTTGELFF.

This clone was recorded once. This chain joins TRBV6-2 or TRBV6-3 and TRBJ2-2; D unclear. Germline V CDR1 and CDR2: MNHEY, SVGEGT. V lost 7 bases to trimming and J lost 5 bases, with 11 bases between them. The length of the CDR3 is 13 residues. CDR3 protein: CASTPLGTGELFF. For the CDR3, the DNA is TGTGCCAGCACCCCCCTCGGGACCGGGGAGCTGTTTTTT.

The genes are TRBV4-3 and TRBJ1-3, with D possibly matching TRBD1 (6 bases). The CDR3 runs 16 residues. V gave up 3 bases and J gave up 4 bases, with 16 bases separating them. Per the germline V gene, CDR1 is LGHNA and CDR2 is YSLEER. The CDR3 loop reads CASSHRQALGGNTIYF. For the CDR3, the DNA is TGCGCCAGCAGCCACAGACAGGCTTTGGGAGGAAACACCATATATTTT.